This TCR beta chain derives from a study of tumor-infiltrating lymphocytes in primary liver carcinoma. The CDR3 consists of 16 residues. Germline loops: CDR1 MGHRA, CDR2 YSYEKL. General observations from the study: With p = 0.039, the top-250-clone fraction in tumors significantly exceeded that in blood. No more than about 8-24% of top clones could be seen in all five tumor regions.

Taking about 17-33 mg of unsorted bulk tissue, the authors co-extracted RNA and DNA. Patients carried chronic HBV infection without prior treatment. All of the tumor samples contained over 75% viable tumor cells. Of note for this clonotype: The target antigen is unknown. At one of its ends the junction is not consistent with the germline gene, which may arise from a read error.

Total RNA (roughly 0.45 ug) served as template for TCR beta cDNA synthesis primed by a constant-region primer. Three-round nested multiplex PCR performed with slightly modified ARM-PCR produced the TCR beta libraries. The study ran its first two PCR rounds for nine to ten cycles each, using TRBV1-TRBV30 forward primers and a C-beta reverse primer. Each CDR3 protein gets one entry after TCRdb re-called the multiplex PCR reads with MiXCR. The table records roughly 23,000 distinct CDR3 sequences, approximately 79% of them present only once. The sequenced material came from liver tumor tissue from sampling region 1. Subset noted: tumor region T1, superior pole. The sequence came from a middle-aged man with primary liver carcinoma and hepatitis B virus infection. The chain employs TRBV4-1 and TRBJ1-6; 9 bases line up with TRBD1. The CDR3 coding sequence is TGCGCTAGCAGCCACCACCTACAGGGGGCGGTTTCACCACTCCACTTT. It encodes CASSHHLQGAVSPLHF.